This entry lists 21 T cell receptor beta chains sequenced from one sample in a study of T cells in Graves' hyperthyroidism and ophthalmopathy. Amplification yielded TCR beta CDR3 regions, with RNA transcripts as the source. Using the HTBI primer set, a first-round RT-PCR was run on the TCR CDR3. TCRdb analysed the multiplex PCR reads with MiXCR anew, one entry per CDR3 protein. The sample records about 420,000 distinct CDR3 sequences, around 14% being singletons. The sequencing sample was made of blood. The source is a woman in her late teens or twenties with Graves' hyperthyroidism.

This clonotype came up many times. For the CDR3, the DNA is TGTGCCAGCAGTTCGCCGACAGAAAAAAGGGGCAATGAGCAGTTCTTC. This translates into CASSSPTEKRGNEQFF. The chain combines TRBV6-1 with TRBJ2-1, with D perhaps TRBD1 (5 bases). The CDR3 extends over 16 amino acids. V was clipped by 5 bases and J by 6 bases, with 20 bases between them. Germline lookup yields CDR1 MNHNS and CDR2 SASEGT.

This clonotype was counted many times. The gene calls are TRBV5-1 and TRBJ1-2, with unresolved D. Trimming removed 4 bases from V and 6 bases from J, with 19 bases in between. The germline CDR1 and CDR2 sequences are SGHRS and YFSETQ. The CDR3 consists of 15 residues. The CDR3 region is CASSETGKSGDGYTF. CDR3 DNA: TGCGCCAGCAGCGAAACCGGAAAATCGGGAGATGGCTACACCTTC.

The gene calls are TRBV4-2 and TRBJ2-1, with a possible D match to TRBD2 (7 bases). The V end was cut by 1 base, the J end by 5 bases, with 18 bases between. The CDR3 loop spans 17 amino acids. CDR1 LGHNA and CDR2 YNFKEQ come from the germline V gene. For the CDR3, the DNA is TGTGCCAGCAGCCAAGCAGGATTGGGGGGGGGCGACAATGAGCAGTTCTTC. Translating it yields CASSQAGLGGGDNEQFF.

This clonotype has at least ten counts. The chain combines TRBV13 with TRBJ2-5, with TRBD1 identical over 7 bases. The length of the CDR3 is 16 residues. Germline-derived CDR1 and CDR2 are PRHDT and FYEKMQ (reference sequence). Trimming took 5 bases from V and 2 from J; bases not matched to a gene: 11. The CDR3 DNA follows: TGTGCCAGCAGCCGGCTTACAGGGGACCCACAAGAGACCCAGTACTTC. Encoded protein: CASSRLTGDPQETQYF. The variable domain in full, completed from reference TRBV13 and TRBJ2-5, reads AAGVIQSPRHLIKEKRETATLKCYPIPRHDTVYWYQQGPGQDPQFLISFYEKMQSDKGSIPDRFSAQQFSDYHSELNMSSLELGDSALYFCASSRLTGDPQETQYFGPGTRLLVL.

This clonotype was counted ten times or more. The rearrangement links TRBV3-1 to TRBJ2-5; the D is unclear. The CDR3 extends over 12 amino acids. The V end lost 0 bases, the J end lost 11 bases, and 10 bases lay between the germline ends. Looked up from germline, CDR1 is LGHDT and CDR2 is YNNKEL (reference sequence). The CDR3 region has the DNA TGTGCCAGCAGCCAAGAGCCAAGAGAGCAGTACTTC. Its protein is CASSQEPREQYF.

There are many counts of this clonotype. The chain is built from TRBV6-6 and TRBJ2-1; TRBD2 is a possible D gene (7 bases). Trimming stripped 0 bases from V and 2 bases from J, with 8 bases between. The CDR3 runs to 15 residues. CDR1 and CDR2 from the germline V gene are MNHNY and SVGAGI (reference sequence). In nucleotides, the CDR3 is TGTGCCAGCAGTTACTCGGGGGGGCCCTACAATGAGCAGTTCTTC. Residues: CASSYSGGPYNEQFF.

The table lists this clonotype with a count of one. This sequence may be a read error, since a much larger clone differs from it by one base. The conserved closing phenylalanine or tryptophan is absent in this CDR3, likely reflecting a read error. V usage is TRBV5-1 and J usage is TRBJ1-1; D remains unclear. Trimming left V 3 bases short and J 7 bases short, with 10 bases between. Per germline, CDR1 SGHRS and CDR2 YFSETQ. This CDR3 has 12 amino acids. The CDR3 DNA reads TGCGCCAGCAGCTACGGGCGCAGTGAAGCTTTCCTT. This encodes CASSYGRSEAFL.

The table lists this clonotype with many counts. This chain links TRBV11-1 with TRBJ1-6, with TRBD1 identical over 7 bases. V was pared by 2 bases and J by 7 bases, with 2 bases of the junction left unmatched. The germline CDR1 and CDR2 sequences are SGHAT and FQDESV (reference sequence). This CDR3 contains 14 residues. The chain's CDR3 is CASSLTGANSPLHF. CDR3 DNA: TGTGCCAGCAGCTTAACAGGGGCGAATTCACCCCTCCACTTT.

The rearrangement uses TRBV9 and TRBJ1-2, with D unclear. V lost 0 bases and J 4 bases, leaving 13 bases between the germline ends. The germline V gene has CDR1 SGDLS and CDR2 YYNGEE. The CDR3 is made up of 15 amino acids. CDR3 amino acids: CASSVGQALFYGYTF. The CDR3 bases are TGTGCCAGCAGCGTAGGCCAGGCGCTATTCTATGGCTACACCTTC. The full variable domain, with the rest looked up from reference TRBV9 and TRBJ1-2, is DSGVTQTPKHLITATGQRVTLRCSPRSGDLSVYWYQQSLDQGLQFLIQYYNGEERAKGNILERFSAQQFPDLHSELNLSSLELGDSALYFCASSVGQALFYGYTFGSGTRLTVV.

This clonotype was seen repeatedly, ten times or more. The rearrangement uses TRBV3-1 and TRBJ2-5, with TRBD1 matching 7 bases. Germline V CDR1 and CDR2: LGHDT, YNNKEL (reference sequence). The V and J ends lost 7 bases and 0 bases, in that order; junction bases with no gene match: 5. This CDR3 is built from 14 residues. In DNA form, the CDR3 reads TGTGCCAGCAATACCGGGACAGACCAAGAGACCCAGTACTTC. Translation gives CASNTGTDQETQYF.

This clonotype was seen ten or more times. V and J are TRBV2 and TRBJ1-1; D remains ambiguous. V was cut by 5 bases and J by 0 bases, with 7 bases left in between. The CDR3 sequence is 13 residues long. Germline V gene data show CDR1 as SNHLY and CDR2 as FYNNEI. CDR3 in amino acids: CASSTLMNTEAFF. The DNA for the CDR3 is TGTGCCAGCAGTACACTGATGAACACTGAAGCTTTCTTT. The variable domain in full, with the rest retrieved from reference TRBV2 and TRBJ1-1, is EPEVTQTPSHQVTQMGQEVILRCVPISNHLYFYWYRQILGQKVEFLVSFYNNEISEKSEIFDDQFSVERPDGSNFTLKIRSTKLEDSAMYFCASSTLMNTEAFFGQGTRLTVV.

At least ten counts were recorded for this clonotype. The genes are TRBV20-1 and TRBJ2-7; D may be TRBD1 (8 bases). CDR1 DFQATT and CDR2 SNEGSKA come from the germline V gene (reference sequence). The CDR3 runs to 13 residues. Trimming removed 6 bases from V and 5 bases from J, with 17 bases in between. CDR3 in DNA: TGCAGTGCCGGACACAGGGGGAGGGACGAGCAGTACTTC. It codes for CSAGHRGRDEQYF.

This clonotype has just a few counts. The gene calls are TRBV4-1 and TRBJ2-3; possibly TRBD1 for D (6 bases). The CDR3 totals 16 residues. Looked up from germline, CDR1 is MGHRA and CDR2 is YSYEKL. Trimming stripped 2 bases from V and 2 bases from J, with 14 bases between. Here the CDR3 reads CASSQTGPPHTDTQYF. In DNA form, the CDR3 reads TGCGCCAGCAGCCAAACAGGGCCCCCGCACACAGATACGCAGTATTTT.

This clonotype was found many times. This sequence joins TRBV27 and TRBJ2-7; D possibly corresponds to TRBD2 (7 bases). Per germline, CDR1 MNHEY and CDR2 SMNVEV (reference sequence). The V end lost 5 bases, the J end lost 5 bases, and 19 bases lay between the germline ends. The CDR3 consists of 15 residues. CDR3 nucleotides: TGTGCCAGCAGTCAAAGCTCGGGGGGCGGGGACGAGCAGTACTTC. This sequence encodes CASSQSSGGGDEQYF.

The V and J genes are TRBV4-1 and TRBJ1-5; D is uncertain. Per germline, CDR1 MGHRA and CDR2 YSYEKL. This CDR3 region has 18 residues. V was cut by 2 bases and J by 0 bases, with 17 bases left in between. The CDR3: CASSQRALSLDSNQPQHF. In DNA, the CDR3 is TGCGCCAGCAGCCAAAGGGCCCTAAGCCTAGATAGCAATCAGCCCCAGCATTTT.

This clonotype was detected many times. In DNA form, the CDR3 reads TGTGCCAGCAGTTACGGGTCAGGAGGCTACACCTTC. The encoded protein is CASSYGSGGYTF. V and J are TRBV6-2 or TRBV6-3 and TRBJ1-2; D is undetermined. CDR1 is MNHEY, CDR2 SVGEGT, per germline. V was shortened by 2 bases and J by 8 bases, with 9 bases between the two germline ends. The CDR3 has 12 amino acids.

V gene TRBV18 combines with J gene TRBJ2-3, with D unresolved. Germline CDR1 KGHSH, CDR2 LQKENI. The CDR3 has 13 residues. With 2 bases removed from V and 3 bases from J, the gap between germline ends came to 6 bases. The CDR3, as DNA: TGTGCCAGCTCACCAATCGAAACAGATACGCAGTATTTT. Translation: CASSPIETDTQYF.

The V and J genes are TRBV20-1 and TRBJ2-1, with TRBD1 matching 8 bases. The CDR3 is 14 residues long. CDR1 DFQATT and CDR2 SNEGSKA come from the germline V gene (reference sequence). DNA for the CDR3: TGCAGCGTTATGACAGGGGAAACCTACAATGAGCAGTTCTTC. Encoded protein: CSVMTGETYNEQFF.

In this sample, this clonotype turned up many times. V usage is TRBV5-6 and J usage is TRBJ1-2; the D is unclear. The V gene lost 1 base and the J gene lost 4 bases, with 8 bases spanning the gap. The CDR3 covers 13 residues. Germline V gives CDR1 SGHDT, CDR2 YYEEEE. This CDR3 reads CASSLTEFYGYTF. The DNA for the CDR3 is TGTGCCAGCAGCTTGACGGAATTCTATGGCTACACCTTC.

This clonotype was found many times. The J gene is TRBJ2-3, the V gene TRBV12-3 or TRBV12-4; 12 bases map to TRBD2. Germline trimming cut 4 bases from V and 0 bases from J; bases unmatched to any gene: 5. There are 17 residues in the CDR3. For the CDR3, the DNA is TGTGCCAGCAGTTCCCGGACTAGCGGGGCTAGCACAGATACGCAGTATTTT. Translated: CASSSRTSGASTDTQYF.

This clonotype has a count of ten or more. V usage is TRBV10-2 and J usage is TRBJ2-7, with D perhaps TRBD1 (5 bases). The CDR3 contains 15 residues. Germline CDR1 and CDR2: WSHSY and SAAADI. Trimming pared 2 bases from V and 0 bases from J, leaving 11 bases between. Written as DNA, the CDR3 is TGCGCCAGCAGTGAGCAGGGAATCCTCTCCTACGAGCAGTACTTC. Translation: CASSEQGILSYEQYF.